This T cell receptor (beta chain) was sequenced during a study of blood T cell repertoires in COVID-19. Study in general: Specimens from acute and convalescent COVID-19 originated in the United States, Italy and Spain. In each case, the material was cDNA or gDNA derived from T cells, B-cell-depleted T cells, or PBMCs.

The germline CDR1 and CDR2 sequences are SNHLY and FYNNEI. The ends lost 8 bases at V and 7 bases at J; junction bases unmatched: 5. The CDR3 contains 13 residues. As processed by the authors: How many nucleated cells were present was estimated from reference gene primer amplification. Profiled with immunoSEQ multiplex PCR; TCRdb holds only in-frame clones, not every one. V and J calls and clone size follow that table, whereas D and trimming were derived from the DNA. Here the sample spans 90,000 or so clones, 88% being singletons. The rearrangement joins TRBV2 to TRBJ2-5; 12 nucleotides agree with TRBD2. The TCR was taken from a man aged 55 to 69 with acute or convalescent COVID-19. Sequencing was performed on peripheral blood. For the CDR3, the DNA is TGTGCCAGCCTTCCGACTAGCGGGGGGACCCAGTACTTC. Protein sequence: CASLPTSGGTQYF.